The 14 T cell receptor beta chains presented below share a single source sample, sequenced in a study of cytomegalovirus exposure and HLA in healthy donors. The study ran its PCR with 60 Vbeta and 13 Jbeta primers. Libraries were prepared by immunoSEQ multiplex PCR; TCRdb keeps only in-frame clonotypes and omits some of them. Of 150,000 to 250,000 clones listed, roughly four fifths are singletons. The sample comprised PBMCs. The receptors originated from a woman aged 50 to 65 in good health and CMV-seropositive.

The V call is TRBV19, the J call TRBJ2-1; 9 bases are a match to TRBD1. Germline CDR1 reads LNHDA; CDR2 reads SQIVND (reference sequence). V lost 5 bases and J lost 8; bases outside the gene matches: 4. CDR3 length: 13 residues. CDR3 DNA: TGTGCCAGTAGTCTAACAGGGGGCGATGAGCAGTTCTTC. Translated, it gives CASSLTGGDEQFF.

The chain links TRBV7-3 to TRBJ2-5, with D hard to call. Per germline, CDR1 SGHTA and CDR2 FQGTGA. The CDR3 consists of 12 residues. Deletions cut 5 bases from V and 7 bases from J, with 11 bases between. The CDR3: CASSLIPGTQYF. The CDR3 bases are TGTGCCAGCAGCCTAATCCCGGGGACCCAGTACTTC.

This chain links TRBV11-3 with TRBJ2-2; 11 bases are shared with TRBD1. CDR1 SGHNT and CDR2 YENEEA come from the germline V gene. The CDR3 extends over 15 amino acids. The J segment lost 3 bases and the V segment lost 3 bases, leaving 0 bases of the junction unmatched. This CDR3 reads CASSLGQGDTGELFF. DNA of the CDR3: TGTGCCAGCAGCTTGGGACAGGGGGACACCGGGGAGCTGTTTTTT.

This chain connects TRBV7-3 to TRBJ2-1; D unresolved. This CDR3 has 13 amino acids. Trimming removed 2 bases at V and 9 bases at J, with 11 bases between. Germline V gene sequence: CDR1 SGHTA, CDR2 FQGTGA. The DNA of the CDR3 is TGTGCCAGCAGCTTATATCTTAGAGGTGAGCAGTTCTTC. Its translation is CASSLYLRGEQFF.

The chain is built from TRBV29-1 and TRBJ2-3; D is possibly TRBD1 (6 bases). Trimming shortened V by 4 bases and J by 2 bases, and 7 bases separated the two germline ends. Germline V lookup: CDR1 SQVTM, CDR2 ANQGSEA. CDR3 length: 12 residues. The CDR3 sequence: CSVGQDTDTQYF. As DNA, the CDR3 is TGCAGCGTTGGACAGGACACAGATACGCAGTATTTT.

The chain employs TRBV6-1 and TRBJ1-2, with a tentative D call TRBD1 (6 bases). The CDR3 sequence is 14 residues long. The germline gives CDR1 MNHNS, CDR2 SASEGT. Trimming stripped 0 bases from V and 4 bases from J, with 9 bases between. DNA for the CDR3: TGTGCCAGCAGTGAAGCGGACAGAAGCTATGGCTACACCTTC. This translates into CASSEADRSYGYTF.

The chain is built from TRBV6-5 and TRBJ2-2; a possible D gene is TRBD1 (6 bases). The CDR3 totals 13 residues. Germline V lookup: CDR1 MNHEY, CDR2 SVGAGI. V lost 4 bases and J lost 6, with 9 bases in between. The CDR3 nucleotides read TGTGCCAGCAGTTCATCAGGGGCCGGGGAGCTGTTTTTT. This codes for CASSSSGAGELFF.

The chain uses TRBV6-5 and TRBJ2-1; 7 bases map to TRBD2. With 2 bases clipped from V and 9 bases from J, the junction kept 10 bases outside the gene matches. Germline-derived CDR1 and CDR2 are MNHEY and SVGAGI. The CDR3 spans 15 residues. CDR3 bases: TGTGCCAGCAGTTACCATACCGGGAGGAATGCTGAGCAGTTCTTC. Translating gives CASSYHTGRNAEQFF.

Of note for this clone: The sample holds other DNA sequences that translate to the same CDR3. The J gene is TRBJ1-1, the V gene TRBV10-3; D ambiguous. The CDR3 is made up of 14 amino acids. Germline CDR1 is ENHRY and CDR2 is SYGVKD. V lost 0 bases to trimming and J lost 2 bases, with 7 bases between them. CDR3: CAISESGGNTEAFF. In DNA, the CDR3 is TGTGCCATCAGTGAGTCTGGCGGTAACACTGAAGCTTTCTTT.

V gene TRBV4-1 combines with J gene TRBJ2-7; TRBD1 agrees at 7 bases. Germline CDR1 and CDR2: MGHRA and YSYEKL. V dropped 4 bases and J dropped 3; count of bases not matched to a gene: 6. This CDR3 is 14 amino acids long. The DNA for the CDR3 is TGCGCCAGCAGCCGGGGGACAGCCCGCTACGAGCAGTACTTC. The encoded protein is CASSRGTARYEQYF.

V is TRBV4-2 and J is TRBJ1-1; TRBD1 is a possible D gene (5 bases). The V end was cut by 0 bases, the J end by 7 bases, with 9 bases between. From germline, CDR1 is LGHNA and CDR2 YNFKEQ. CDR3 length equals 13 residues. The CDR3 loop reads CASSQDRRGEAFF. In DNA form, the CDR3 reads TGTGCCAGCAGCCAAGATCGGAGGGGTGAAGCTTTCTTT.

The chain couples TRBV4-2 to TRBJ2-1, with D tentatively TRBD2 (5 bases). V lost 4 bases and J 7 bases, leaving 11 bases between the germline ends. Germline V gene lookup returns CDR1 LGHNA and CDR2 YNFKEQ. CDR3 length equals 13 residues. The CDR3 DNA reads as TGTGCCAGCAGCCGAGACTACGGGAATGAGCAGTTCTTC. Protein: CASSRDYGNEQFF.

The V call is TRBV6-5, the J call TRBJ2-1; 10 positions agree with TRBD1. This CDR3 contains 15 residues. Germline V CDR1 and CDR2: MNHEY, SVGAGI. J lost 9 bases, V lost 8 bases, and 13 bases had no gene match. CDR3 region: CASRGGTGALGEQFF. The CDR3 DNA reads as TGTGCCAGCCGGGGTGGGACAGGGGCTCTCGGTGAGCAGTTCTTC.

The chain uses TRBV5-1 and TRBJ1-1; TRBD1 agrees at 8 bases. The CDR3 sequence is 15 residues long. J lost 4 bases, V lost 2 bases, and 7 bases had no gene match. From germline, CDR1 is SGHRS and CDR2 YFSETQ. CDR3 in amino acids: CASSLGQGGGTEAFF. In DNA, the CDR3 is TGCGCCAGCAGCTTAGGACAGGGAGGAGGCACTGAAGCTTTCTTT.